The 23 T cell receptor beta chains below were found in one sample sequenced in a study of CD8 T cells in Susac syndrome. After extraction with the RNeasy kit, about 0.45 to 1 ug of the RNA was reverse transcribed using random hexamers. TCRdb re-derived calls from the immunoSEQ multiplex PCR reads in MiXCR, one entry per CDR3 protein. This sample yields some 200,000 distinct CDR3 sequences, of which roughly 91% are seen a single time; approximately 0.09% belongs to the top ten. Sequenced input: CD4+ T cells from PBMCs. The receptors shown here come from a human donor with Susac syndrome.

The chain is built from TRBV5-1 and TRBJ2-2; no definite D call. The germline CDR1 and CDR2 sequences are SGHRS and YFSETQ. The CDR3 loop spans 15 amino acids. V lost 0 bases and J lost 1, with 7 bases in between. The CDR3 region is CASSLGGRNTGELFF. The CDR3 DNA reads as TGCGCCAGCAGCTTGGGTGGCAGGAACACCGGGGAGCTGTTTTTT.

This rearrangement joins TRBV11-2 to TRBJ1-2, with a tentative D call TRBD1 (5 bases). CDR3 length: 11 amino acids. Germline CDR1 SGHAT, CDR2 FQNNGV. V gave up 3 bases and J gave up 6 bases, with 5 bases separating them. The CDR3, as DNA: TGTGCCAGCAGCTTCAGGGATGGCTACACCTTC. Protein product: CASSFRDGYTF.

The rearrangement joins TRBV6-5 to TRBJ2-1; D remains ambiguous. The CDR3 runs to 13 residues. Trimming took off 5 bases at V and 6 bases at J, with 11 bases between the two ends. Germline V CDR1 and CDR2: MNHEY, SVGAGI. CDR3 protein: CASSRGVPNEQFF. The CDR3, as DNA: TGTGCCAGCAGTCGTGGTGTCCCCAATGAGCAGTTCTTC.

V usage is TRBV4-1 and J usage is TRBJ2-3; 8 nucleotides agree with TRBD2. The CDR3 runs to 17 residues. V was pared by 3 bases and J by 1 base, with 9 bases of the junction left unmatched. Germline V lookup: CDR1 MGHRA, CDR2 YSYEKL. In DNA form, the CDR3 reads TGCGCCAGCAGCCACCAACTAGCGGCCCCTGGCACAGATACGCAGTATTTT. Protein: CASSHQLAAPGTDTQYF.

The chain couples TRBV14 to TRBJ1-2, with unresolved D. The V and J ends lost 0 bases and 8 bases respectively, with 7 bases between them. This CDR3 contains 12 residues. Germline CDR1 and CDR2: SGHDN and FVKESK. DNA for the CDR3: TGTGCCAGCAGCCAAGATCGGATGGGCTACACCTTC. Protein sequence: CASSQDRMGYTF.

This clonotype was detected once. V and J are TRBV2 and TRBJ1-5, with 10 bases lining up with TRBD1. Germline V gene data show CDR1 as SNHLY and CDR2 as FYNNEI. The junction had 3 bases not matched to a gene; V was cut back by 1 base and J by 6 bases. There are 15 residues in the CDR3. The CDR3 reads CASSEGQGARQPQHF. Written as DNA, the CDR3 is TGTGCCAGCAGTGAAGGACAGGGGGCGCGTCAGCCCCAGCATTTT.

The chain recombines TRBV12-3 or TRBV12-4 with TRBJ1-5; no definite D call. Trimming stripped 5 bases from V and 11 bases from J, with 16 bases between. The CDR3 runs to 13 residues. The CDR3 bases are TGTGCCAGCAGTCTCCTCGACAAGGCGACCCAGCATTTT. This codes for CASSLLDKATQHF.

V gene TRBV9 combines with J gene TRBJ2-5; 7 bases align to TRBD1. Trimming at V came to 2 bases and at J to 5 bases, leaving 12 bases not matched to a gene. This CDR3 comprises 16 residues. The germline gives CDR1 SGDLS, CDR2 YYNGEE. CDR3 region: CASSVRTDRVGETQYF. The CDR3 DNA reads TGTGCCAGCAGCGTCAGGACTGACAGGGTCGGGGAGACCCAGTACTTC. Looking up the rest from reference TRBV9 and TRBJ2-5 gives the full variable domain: DSGVTQTPKHLITATGQRVTLRCSPRSGDLSVYWYQQSLDQGLQFLIQYYNGEERAKGNILERFSAQQFPDLHSELNLSSLELGDSALYFCASSVRTDRVGETQYFGPGTRLLVL.

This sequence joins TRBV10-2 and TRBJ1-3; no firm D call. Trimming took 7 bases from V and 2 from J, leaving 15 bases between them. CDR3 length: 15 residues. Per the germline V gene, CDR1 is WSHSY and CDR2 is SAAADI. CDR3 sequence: CASTADLAAGNTIYF. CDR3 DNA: TGCGCCAGCACCGCTGATCTTGCAGCTGGAAACACCATATATTTT.

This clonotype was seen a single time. This CDR3 reads CSARAQGASGGYTF. In DNA, the CDR3 is TGCAGTGCTAGGGCCCAGGGGGCTTCGGGGGGCTACACCTTC. This chain connects TRBV20-1 to TRBJ1-2, with 8 bases matching TRBD1. The CDR3 covers 14 residues. Trimming at V came to 3 bases and at J to 8 bases, leaving 11 bases not matched to a gene. Looked up from germline, CDR1 is DFQATT and CDR2 is SNEGSKA (reference sequence).

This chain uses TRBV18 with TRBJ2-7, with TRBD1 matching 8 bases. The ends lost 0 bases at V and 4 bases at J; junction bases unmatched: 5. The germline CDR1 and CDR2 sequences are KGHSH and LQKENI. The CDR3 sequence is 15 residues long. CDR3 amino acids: CASSPPSRGLYEQYF. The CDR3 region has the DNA TGTGCCAGCTCACCACCGTCCAGGGGGCTGTACGAGCAGTACTTC.

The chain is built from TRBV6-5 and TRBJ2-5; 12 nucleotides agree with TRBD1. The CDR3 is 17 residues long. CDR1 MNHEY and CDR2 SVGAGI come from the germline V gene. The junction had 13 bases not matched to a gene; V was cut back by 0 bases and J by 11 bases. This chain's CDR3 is CASSYSYGTGGTNQQYF. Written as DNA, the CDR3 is TGTGCCAGCAGTTACTCGTATGGGACAGGGGGCACGAACCAACAGTACTTC.

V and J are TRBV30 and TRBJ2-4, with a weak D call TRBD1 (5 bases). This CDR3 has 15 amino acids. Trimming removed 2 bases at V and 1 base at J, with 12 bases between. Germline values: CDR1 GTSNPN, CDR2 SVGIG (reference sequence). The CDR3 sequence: CAWSQGFQAKNIQYF. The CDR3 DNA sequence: TGTGCCTGGAGTCAGGGTTTCCAGGCCAAAAACATTCAGTACTTC.

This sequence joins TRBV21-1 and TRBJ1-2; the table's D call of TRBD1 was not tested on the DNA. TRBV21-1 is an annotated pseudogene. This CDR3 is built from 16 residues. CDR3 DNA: TGTGCCAGCAGCAAAACCCCGACAGGGGCTAACTATGGCTACACCTTC. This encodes CASSKTPTGANYGYTF.

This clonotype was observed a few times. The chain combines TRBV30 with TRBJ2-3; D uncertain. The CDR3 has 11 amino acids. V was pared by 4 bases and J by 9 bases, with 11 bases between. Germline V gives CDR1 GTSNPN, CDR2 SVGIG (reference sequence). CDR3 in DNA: TGTGCCTGGACTGGGTTGGGGACGCAGTATTTT. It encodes CAWTGLGTQYF.

This CDR3 is CASSPSLAGGLSYNEQFF. DNA for the CDR3: TGCGCCAGCAGCCCGAGCCTAGCGGGGGGCCTCTCCTACAATGAGCAGTTCTTC. The genes are TRBV5-1 and TRBJ2-1, with 11 bases lining up with TRBD2. Trimming removed 4 bases from V and 0 bases from J; junction bases left unmatched: 9. This CDR3 is 18 amino acids long. Per germline, CDR1 SGHRS and CDR2 YFSETQ.

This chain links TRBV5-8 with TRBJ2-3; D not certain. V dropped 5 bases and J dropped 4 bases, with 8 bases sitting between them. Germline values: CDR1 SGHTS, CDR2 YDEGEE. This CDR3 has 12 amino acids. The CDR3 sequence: CASSLRADTQYF. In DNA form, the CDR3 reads TGTGCCAGCAGTTTAAGAGCAGATACGCAGTATTTT. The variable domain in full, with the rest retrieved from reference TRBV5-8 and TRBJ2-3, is EAGVTQSPTHLIKTRGQQATLRCSPISGHTSVYWYQQALGLGLQFLLWYDEGEERNRGNFPPRFSGRQFPNYSSELNVNALELEDSALYLCASSLRADTQYFGPGTRLTVL.

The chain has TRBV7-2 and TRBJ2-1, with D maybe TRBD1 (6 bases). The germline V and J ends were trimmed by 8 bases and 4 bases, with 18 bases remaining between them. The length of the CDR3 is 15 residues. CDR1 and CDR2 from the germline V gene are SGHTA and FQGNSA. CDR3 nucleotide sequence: TGTGCCAGCTTTCGAGGGGGAGATCAATACAATGAGCAGTTCTTC. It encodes CASFRGGDQYNEQFF.

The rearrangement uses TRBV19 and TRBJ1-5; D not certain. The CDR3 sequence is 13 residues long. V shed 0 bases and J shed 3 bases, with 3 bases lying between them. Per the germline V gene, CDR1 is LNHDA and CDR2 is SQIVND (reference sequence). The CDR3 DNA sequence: TGTGCCAGTAGTATAGACCTCAATCAGCCCCAGCATTTT. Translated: CASSIDLNQPQHF.

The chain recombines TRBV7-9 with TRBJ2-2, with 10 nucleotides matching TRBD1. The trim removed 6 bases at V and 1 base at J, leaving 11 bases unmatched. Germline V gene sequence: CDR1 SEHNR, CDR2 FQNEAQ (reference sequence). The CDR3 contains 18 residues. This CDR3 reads CASRHRDRGIQNTGELFF. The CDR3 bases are TGTGCCAGCAGACACCGGGACAGGGGAATCCAGAACACCGGGGAGCTGTTTTTT.

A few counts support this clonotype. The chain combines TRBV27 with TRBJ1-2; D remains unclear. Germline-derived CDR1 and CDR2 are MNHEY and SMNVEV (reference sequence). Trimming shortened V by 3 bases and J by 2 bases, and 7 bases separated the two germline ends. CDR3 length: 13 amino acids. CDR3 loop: CASSFGQNYGYTF. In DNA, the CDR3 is TGTGCCAGCAGTTTTGGGCAGAACTATGGCTACACCTTC.

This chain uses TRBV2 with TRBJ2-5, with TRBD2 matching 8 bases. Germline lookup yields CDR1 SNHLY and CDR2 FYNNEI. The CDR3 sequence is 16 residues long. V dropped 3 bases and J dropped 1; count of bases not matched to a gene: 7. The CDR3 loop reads CASSEGGGGTQETQYF. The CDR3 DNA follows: TGTGCCAGCAGTGAGGGGGGCGGGGGGACCCAAGAGACCCAGTACTTC.

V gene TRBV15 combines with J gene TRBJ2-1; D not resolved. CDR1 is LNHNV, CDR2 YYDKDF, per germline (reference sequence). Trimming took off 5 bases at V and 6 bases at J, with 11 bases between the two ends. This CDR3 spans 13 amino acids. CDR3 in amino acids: CATSFWGFNEQFF. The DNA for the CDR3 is TGTGCCACCAGCTTCTGGGGTTTCAATGAGCAGTTCTTC.